A single TCR beta chain is shown here with its context. This entry comes from a study of blood T cell repertoires in COVID-19. Study information: Researchers got acute and convalescent COVID-19 samples from the United States, Italy and Spain. From T cells, B-cell-depleted T cells, or PBMCs came the material, which was cDNA or gDNA.

Per the germline V gene, CDR1 is SGHDT and CDR2 is YYEEEE. CDR3 length equals 15 residues. Trimming at V came to 1 base and at J to 4 bases, leaving 5 bases not matched to a gene. Sequencing used immunoSEQ multiplex PCR; TCRdb keeps in-frame clones, though not all of them. The sample has about 77,000 clones, 80% seen once. The chain has TRBV5-6 and TRBJ2-5, with 9 bases matching TRBD1. The receptor comes from a woman in her 70s with acute or convalescent COVID-19. The sample comprised peripheral blood. DNA for the CDR3: TGTGCCAGCAGCTTGTCGACAGGGGGGAGAGAGACCCAGTACTTC. This translates into CASSLSTGGRETQYF.